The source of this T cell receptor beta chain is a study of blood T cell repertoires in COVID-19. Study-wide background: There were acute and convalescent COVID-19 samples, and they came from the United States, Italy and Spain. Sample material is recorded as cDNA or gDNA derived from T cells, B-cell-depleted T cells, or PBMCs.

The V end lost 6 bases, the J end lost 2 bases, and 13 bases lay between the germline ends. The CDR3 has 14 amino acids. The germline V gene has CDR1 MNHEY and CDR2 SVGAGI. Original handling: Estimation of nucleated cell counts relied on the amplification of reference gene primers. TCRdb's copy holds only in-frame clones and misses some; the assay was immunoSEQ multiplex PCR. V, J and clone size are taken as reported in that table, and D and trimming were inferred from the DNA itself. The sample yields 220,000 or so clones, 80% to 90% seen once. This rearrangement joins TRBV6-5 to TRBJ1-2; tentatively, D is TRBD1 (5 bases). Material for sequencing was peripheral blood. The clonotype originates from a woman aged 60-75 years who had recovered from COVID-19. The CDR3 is CASRESGGNYGYTF. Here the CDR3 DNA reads TGTGCCAGCAGGGAGAGCGGGGGGAACTATGGCTACACCTTC.